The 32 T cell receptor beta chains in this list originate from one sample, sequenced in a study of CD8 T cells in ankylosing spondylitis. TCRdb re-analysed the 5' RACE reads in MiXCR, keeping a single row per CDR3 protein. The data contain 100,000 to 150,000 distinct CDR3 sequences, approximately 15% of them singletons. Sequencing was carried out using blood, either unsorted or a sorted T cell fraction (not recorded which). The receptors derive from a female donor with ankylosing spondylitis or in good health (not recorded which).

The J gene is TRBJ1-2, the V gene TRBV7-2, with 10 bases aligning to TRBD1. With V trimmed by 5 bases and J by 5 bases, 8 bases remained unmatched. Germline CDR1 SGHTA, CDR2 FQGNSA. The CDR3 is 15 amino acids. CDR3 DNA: TGTGCCAGCAGCATCCGGGGGGACAGGGGATATGGCTACACCTTC. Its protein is CASSIRGDRGYGYTF.

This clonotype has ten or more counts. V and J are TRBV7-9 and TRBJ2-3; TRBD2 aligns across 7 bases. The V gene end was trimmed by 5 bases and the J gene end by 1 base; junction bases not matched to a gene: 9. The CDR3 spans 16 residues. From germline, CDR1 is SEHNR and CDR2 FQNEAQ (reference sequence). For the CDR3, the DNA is TGTGCCAGCAGCCTCCTCCGTGCGGGGGGCACAGATACGCAGTATTTT. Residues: CASSLLRAGGTDTQYF.

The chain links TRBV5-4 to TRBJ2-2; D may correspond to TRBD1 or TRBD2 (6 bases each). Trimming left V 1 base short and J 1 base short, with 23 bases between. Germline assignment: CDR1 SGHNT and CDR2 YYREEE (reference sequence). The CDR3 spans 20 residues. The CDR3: CASSLLLLGGGLLNTGELFF. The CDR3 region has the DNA TGTGCCAGCAGCTTGCTCCTGCTGGGGGGCGGCCTACTGAACACCGGGGAGCTGTTTTTT.

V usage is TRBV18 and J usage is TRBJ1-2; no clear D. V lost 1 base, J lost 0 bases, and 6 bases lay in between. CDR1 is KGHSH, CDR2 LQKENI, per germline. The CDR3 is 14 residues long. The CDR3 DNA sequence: TGTGCCAGCTCACCACAGGCAACTAACTATGGCTACACCTTC. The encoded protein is CASSPQATNYGYTF. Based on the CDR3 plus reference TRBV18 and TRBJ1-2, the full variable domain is NAGVMQNPRHLVRRRGQEARLRCSPMKGHSHVYWYRQLPEEGLKFMVYLQKENIIDESGMPKERFSAEFPKEGPSILRIQQVVRGDSAAYFCASSPQATNYGYTFGSGTRLTVV.

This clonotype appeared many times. CDR3 protein: CSARRDSRSYEQYF. In DNA, the CDR3 is TGCAGTGCTAGGCGGGATTCACGCTCCTACGAGCAGTACTTC. The J gene is TRBJ2-7, the V gene TRBV20-1, with D maybe TRBD2 (6 bases). From germline, CDR1 is DFQATT and CDR2 SNEGSKA (reference sequence). The CDR3 totals 14 residues. V lost 3 bases and J lost 0, with 12 bases in between.

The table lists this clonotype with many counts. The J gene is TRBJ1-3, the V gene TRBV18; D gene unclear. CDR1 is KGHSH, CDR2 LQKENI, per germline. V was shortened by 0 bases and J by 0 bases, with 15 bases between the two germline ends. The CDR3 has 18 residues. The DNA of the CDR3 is TGTGCCAGCTCACCACCGTCGAGTGGCTTGACCTCTGGAAACACCATATATTTT. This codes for CASSPPSSGLTSGNTIYF.

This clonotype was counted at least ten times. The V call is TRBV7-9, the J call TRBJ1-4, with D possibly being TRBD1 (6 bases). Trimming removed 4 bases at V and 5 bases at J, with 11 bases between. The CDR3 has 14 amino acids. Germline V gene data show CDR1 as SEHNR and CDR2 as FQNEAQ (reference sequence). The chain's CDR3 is CASSYGQGNEKLFF. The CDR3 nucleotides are TGTGCCAGCAGCTACGGGCAGGGGAATGAAAAACTGTTTTTT.

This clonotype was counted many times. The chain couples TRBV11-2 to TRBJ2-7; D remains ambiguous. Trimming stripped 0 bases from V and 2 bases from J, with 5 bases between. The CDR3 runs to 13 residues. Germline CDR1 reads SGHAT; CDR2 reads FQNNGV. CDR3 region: CASSLDGTYEQYF. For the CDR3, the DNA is TGTGCCAGCAGCTTAGATGGCACCTACGAGCAGTACTTC.

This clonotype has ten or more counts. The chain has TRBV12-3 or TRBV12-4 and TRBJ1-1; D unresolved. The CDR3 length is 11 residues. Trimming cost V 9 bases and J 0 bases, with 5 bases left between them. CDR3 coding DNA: TGTGCCAGTAGGGTGAACACTGAAGCTTTCTTT. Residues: CASRVNTEAFF.

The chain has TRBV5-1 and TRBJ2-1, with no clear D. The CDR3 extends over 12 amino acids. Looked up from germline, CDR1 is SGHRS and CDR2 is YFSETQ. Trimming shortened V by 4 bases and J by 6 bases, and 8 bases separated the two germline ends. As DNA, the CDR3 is TGCGCCAGCAGCCACTTGGGCAATGAGCAGTTCTTC. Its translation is CASSHLGNEQFF.

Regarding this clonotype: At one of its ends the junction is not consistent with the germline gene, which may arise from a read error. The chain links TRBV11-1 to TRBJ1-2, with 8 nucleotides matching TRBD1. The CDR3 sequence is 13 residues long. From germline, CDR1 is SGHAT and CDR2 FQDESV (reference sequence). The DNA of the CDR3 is TGTGCCAGCAGCGCCCAGGGGGCCTATGGCTTCACCTTC. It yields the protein CASSAQGAYGFTF. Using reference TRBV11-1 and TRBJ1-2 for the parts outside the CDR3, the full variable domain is EAEVAQSPRYKITEKSQAVAFWCDPISGHATLYWYRQILGQGPELLVQFQDESVVDDSQLPKDRFSAERLKGVDSTLKIQPAELGDSAMYLCASSAQGAYGFTFGSGTRLTVV.

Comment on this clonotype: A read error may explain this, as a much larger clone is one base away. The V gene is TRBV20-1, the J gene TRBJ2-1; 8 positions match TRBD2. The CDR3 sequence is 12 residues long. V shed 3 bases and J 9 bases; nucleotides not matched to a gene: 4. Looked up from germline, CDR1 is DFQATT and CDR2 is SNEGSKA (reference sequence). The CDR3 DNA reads TGCAGTGCTAGCGGGAGGGCCGTTGAGCAGTTCTTC. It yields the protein CSASGRAVEQFF.

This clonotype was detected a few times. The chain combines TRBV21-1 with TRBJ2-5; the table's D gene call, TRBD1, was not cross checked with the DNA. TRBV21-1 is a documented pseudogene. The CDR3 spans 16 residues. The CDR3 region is CASSRVTAGHGETQYF. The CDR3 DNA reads TGTGCCAGCAGCAGAGTAACAGCGGGGCATGGGGAGACCCAGTACTTC.

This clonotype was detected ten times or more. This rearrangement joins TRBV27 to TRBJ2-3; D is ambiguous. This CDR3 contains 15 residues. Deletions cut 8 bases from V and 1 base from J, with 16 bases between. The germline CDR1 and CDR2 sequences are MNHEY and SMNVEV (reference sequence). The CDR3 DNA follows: TGTGCCAGCGCCTGGGCACAAATGCGCACAGATACGCAGTATTTT. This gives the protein CASAWAQMRTDTQYF.

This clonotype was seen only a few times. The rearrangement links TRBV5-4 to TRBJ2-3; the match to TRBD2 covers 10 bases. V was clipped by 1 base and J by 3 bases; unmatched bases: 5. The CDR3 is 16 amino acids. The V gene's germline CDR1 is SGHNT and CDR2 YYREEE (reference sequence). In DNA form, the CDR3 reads TGTGCCAGCAGCTTGTGGGTAGCGGGAGGAACAGATACGCAGTATTTT. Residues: CASSLWVAGGTDTQYF.

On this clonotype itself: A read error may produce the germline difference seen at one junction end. The CDR3 loop reads CSVEAPGVNTDTQYF. DNA of the CDR3: TGCAGCGTAGAAGCGCCAGGGGTGAATACGGATACGCAGTATTTT. V is TRBV29-1 and J is TRBJ2-3; possibly TRBD1 for D (6 bases). The CDR3 runs to 15 residues. Germline V gene lookup returns CDR1 SQVTM and CDR2 ANQGSEA.

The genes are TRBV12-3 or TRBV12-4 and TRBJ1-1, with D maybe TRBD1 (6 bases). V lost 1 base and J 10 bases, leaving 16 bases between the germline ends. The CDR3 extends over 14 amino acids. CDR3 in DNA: TGTGCCAGCAGTTTAGAGGGGACACGGGGGGGAGCTTTCTTT. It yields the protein CASSLEGTRGGAFF.

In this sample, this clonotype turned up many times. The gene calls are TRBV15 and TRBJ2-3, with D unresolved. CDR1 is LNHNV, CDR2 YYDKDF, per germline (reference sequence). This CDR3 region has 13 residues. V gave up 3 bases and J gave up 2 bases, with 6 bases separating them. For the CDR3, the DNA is TGTGCCACCAGCAGCGGCTACACAGATACGCAGTATTTT. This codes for CATSSGYTDTQYF.

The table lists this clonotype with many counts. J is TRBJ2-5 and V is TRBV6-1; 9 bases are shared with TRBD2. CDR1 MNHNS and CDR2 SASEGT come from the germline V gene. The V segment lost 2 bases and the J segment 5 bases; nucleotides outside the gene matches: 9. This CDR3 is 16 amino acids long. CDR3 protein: CASSEPSGRYVETQYF. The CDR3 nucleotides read TGTGCCAGCAGTGAACCGAGCGGGAGGTACGTGGAGACCCAGTACTTC.

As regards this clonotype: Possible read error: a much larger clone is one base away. The CDR3 coding sequence is TGTGCCAGCAGCGCAGACCAGGGAGGCACTGAAGCTTTGTTT. Its protein product is CASSADQGGTEALF. The chain carries TRBV5-5 and TRBJ1-1, with a tentative D call TRBD1 (5 bases). CDR1 and CDR2 (germline): SGHKS, YYEKEE (reference sequence). This CDR3 is built from 14 residues.

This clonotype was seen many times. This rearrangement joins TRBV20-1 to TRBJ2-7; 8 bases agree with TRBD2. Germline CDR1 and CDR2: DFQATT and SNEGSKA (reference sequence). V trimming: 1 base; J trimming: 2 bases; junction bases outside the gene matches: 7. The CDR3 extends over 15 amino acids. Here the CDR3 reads CSARGGRGAPYEQYF. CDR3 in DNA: TGCAGTGCTAGAGGCGGGCGGGGGGCCCCCTACGAGCAGTACTTC.

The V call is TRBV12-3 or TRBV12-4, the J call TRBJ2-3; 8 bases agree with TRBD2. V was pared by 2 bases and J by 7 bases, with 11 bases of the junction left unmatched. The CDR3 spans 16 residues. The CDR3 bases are TGTGCCAGCAGTTTAAGGAATAGCGGGGTCTCTAATACGCAGTATTTT. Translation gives CASSLRNSGVSNTQYF.

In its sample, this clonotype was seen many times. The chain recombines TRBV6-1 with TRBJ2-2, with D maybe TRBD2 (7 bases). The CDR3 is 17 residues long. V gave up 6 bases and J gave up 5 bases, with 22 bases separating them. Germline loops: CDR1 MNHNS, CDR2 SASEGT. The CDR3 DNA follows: TGTGCCAGCAGCCTATGGGGGGGGGCCACGAGGACCGGGGAGCTGTTTTTT. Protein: CASSLWGGATRTGELFF.

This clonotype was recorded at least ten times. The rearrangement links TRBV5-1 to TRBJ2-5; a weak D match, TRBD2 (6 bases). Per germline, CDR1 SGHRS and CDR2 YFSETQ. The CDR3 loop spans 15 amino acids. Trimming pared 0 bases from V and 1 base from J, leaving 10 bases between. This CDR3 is CASSLGRGGQETQYF. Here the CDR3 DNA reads TGCGCCAGCAGCTTGGGAAGGGGAGGCCAAGAGACCCAGTACTTC.

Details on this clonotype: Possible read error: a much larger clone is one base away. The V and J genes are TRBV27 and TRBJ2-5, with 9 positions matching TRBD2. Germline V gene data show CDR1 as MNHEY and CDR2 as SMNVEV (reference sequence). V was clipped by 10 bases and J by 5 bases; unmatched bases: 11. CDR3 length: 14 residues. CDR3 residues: CANSLTAGGETQYF. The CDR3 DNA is TGTGCCAACAGCCTAACGGCGGGAGGGGAGACCCAGTACTTC.

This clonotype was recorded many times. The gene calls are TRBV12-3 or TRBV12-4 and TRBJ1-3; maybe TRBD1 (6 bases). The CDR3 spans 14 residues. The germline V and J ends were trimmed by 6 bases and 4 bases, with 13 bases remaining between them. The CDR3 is CASSLRGSGNTIYF. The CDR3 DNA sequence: TGTGCCAGCAGCCTCAGGGGATCCGGAAACACCATATATTTT.

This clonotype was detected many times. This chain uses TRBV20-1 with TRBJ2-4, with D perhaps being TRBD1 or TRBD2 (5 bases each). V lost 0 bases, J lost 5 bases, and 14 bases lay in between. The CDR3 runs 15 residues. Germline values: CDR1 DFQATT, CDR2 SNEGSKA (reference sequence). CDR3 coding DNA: TGCAGTGCTAGAGATGGGGGAACCCACCAAAACATTCAGTACTTC. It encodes CSARDGGTHQNIQYF.

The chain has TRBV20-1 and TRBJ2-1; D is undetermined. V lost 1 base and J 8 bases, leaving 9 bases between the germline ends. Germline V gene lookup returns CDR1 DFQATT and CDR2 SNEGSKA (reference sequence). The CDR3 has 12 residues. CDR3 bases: TGCAGTGCTAGAGTTGCACTGGATGAGCAGTTCTTC. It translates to CSARVALDEQFF.

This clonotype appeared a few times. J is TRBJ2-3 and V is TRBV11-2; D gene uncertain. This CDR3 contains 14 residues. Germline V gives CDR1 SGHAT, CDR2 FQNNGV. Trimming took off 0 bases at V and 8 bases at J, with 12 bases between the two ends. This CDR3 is CASSLEPRGGTQYF. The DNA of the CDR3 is TGTGCCAGCAGCTTAGAACCCCGAGGTGGTACGCAGTATTTT.

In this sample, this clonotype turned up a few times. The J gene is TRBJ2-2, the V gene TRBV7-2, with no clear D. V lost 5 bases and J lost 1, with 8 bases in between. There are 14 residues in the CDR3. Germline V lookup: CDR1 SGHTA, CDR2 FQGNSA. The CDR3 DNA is TGTGCCAGCAGCACTCAGCGGAACACCGGGGAGCTGTTTTTT. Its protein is CASSTQRNTGELFF.

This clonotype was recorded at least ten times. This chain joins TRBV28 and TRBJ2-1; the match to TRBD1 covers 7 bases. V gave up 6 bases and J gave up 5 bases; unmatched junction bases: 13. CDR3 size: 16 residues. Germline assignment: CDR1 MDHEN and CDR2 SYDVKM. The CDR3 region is CASSPFTGAGNNEQFF. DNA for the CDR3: TGTGCCAGCAGCCCCTTTACAGGGGCCGGGAACAATGAGCAGTTCTTC.

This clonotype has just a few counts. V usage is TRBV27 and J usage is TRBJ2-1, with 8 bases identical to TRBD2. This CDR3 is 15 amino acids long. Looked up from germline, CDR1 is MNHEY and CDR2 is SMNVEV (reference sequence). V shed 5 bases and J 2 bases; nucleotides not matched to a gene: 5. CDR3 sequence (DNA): TGTGCCAGCAGTGTGTGGCGGGGGGCCTACAATGAGCAGTTCTTC. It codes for CASSVWRGAYNEQFF.